The sequence of this TCR beta chain was determined in a study of breast tumors, draining lymph nodes, adjacent tissues. Points from the study as a whole: Tumor T cell lymph node origin was a supported hypothesis, not proven. Tumor repertoires ranked between lymph nodes and nontumor tissue in diversity, with V and J gene preferences.

Per the germline V gene, CDR1 is SGHRS and CDR2 is YFSETQ. Deletions cut 0 bases from V and 3 bases from J, with 13 bases between. The CDR3 sequence is 16 residues long. Samples came from axillary lymph nodes draining the breast cancer. One entry per CDR3 protein results from TCRdb running MiXCR on the multiplex PCR reads. Among some 100,000 distinct CDR3 sequences listed, around 21% were seen once. This clonotype came up many times. Its antigen is not known. J is TRBJ2-1 and V is TRBV5-1, with D tentatively TRBD1 (6 bases). The sequence was collected from a female donor with breast cancer. Some clones in this sample may be carry-over from other donors' samples. Sequencing input: axillary lymph node tissue. The CDR3 nucleotides read TGCGCCAGCAGCTTGGGAGACCGAGGGGGCTACAATGAGCAGTTCTTC. Amino acid sequence: CASSLGDRGGYNEQFF.